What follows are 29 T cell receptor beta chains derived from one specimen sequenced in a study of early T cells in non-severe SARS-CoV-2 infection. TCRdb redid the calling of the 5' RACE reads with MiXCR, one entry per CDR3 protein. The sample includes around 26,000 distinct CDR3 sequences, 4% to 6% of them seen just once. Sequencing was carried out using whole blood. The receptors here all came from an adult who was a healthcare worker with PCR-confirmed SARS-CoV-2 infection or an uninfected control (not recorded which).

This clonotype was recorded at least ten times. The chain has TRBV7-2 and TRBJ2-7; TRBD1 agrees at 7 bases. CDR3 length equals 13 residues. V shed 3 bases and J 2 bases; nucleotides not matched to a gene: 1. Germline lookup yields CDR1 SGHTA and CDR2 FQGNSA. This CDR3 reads CASSFQGAYEQYF. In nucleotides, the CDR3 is TGTGCCAGCAGCTTTCAGGGGGCCTACGAGCAGTACTTC. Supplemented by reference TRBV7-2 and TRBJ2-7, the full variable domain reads GAGVSQSPSNKVTEKGKDVELRCDPISGHTALYWYRQSLGQGLEFLIYFQGNSAPDKSGLPSDRFSAERTGGSVSTLTIQRTQQEDSAVYLCASSFQGAYEQYFGPGTRLTVT.

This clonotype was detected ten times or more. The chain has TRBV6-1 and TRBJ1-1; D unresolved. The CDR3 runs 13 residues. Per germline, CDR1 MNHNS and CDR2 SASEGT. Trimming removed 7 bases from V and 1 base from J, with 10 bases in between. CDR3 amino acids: CASIGNTNTEAFF. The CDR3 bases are TGTGCCAGCATTGGGAACACGAACACTGAAGCTTTCTTT.

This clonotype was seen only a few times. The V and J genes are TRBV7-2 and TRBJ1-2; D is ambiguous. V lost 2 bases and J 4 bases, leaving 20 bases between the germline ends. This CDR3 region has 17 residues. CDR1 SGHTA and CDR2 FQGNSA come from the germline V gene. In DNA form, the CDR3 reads TGTGCCAGCAGCTTATATGGCGGGCCTCTGGCAACCTATGGCTACACCTTC. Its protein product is CASSLYGGPLATYGYTF.

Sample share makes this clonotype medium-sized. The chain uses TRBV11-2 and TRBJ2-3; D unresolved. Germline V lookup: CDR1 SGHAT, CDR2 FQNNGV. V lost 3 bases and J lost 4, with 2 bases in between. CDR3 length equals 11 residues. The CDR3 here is CASSFSDTQYF. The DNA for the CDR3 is TGTGCCAGCAGCTTCTCAGATACGCAGTATTTT.

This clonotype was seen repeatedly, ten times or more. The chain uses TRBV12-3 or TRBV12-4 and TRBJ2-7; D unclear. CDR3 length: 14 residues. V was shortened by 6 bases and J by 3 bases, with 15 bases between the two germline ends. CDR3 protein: CASSRNQYSYEQYF. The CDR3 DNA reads TGTGCCAGCAGCCGCAATCAGTACAGCTACGAGCAGTACTTC.

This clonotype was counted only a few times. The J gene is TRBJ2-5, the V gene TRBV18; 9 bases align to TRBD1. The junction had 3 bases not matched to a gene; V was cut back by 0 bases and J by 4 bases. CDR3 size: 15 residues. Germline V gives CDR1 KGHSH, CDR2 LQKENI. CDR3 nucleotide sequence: TGTGCCAGCTCACCACCGAACAGGGGGCGAGAGACCCAGTACTTC. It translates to CASSPPNRGRETQYF.

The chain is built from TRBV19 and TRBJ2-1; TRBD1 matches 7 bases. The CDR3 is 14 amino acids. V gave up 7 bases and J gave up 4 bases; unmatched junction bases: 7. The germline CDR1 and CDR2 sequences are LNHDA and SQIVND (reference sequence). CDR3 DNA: TGTGCCAGTAACCACAGGGGCCCTTACAATGAGCAGTTCTTC. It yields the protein CASNHRGPYNEQFF.

This CDR3 reads CASSLETYEQYF. CDR3 DNA: TGTGCCAGCAGCTTGGAGACCTACGAGCAGTACTTC. The gene calls are TRBV5-5 and TRBJ2-7, with D unresolved. The V gene's germline CDR1 is SGHKS and CDR2 YYEKEE (reference sequence). The CDR3 loop spans 12 amino acids. Trimming stripped 0 bases from V and 2 bases from J, with 3 bases between.

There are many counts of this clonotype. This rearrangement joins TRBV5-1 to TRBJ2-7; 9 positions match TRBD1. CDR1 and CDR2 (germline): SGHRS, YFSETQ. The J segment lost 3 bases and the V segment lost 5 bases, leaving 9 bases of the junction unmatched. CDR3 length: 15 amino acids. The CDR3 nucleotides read TGCGCCAGCAGACCACAGGGGGCCAACCTCTACGAGCAGTACTTC. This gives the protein CASRPQGANLYEQYF.

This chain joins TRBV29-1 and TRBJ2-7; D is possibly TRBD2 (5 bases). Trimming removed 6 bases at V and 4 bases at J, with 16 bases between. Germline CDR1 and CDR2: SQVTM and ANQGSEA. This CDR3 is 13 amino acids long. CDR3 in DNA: TGCAGCGTCGCCCCGCGTGGAGGTTACGAGCAGTACTTC. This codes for CSVAPRGGYEQYF.

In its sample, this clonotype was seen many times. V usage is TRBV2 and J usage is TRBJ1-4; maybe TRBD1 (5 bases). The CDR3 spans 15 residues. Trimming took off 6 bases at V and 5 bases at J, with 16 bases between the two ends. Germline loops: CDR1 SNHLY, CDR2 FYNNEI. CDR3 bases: TGTGCCAGCAGCACAAGCGGGACCTTAAATGAAAAACTGTTTTTT. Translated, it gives CASSTSGTLNEKLFF. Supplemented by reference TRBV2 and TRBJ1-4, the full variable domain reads EPEVTQTPSHQVTQMGQEVILRCVPISNHLYFYWYRQILGQKVEFLVSFYNNEISEKSEIFDDQFSVERPDGSNFTLKIRSTKLEDSAMYFCASSTSGTLNEKLFFGSGTQLSVL.

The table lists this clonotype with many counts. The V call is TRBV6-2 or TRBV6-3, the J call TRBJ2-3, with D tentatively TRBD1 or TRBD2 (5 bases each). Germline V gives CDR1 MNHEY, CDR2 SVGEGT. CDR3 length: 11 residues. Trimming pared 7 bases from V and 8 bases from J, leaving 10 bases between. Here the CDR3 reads CASTHGGTQYF. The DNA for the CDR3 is TGTGCCAGCACCCATGGGGGTACGCAGTATTTT.

The CDR3 DNA sequence: TGTGCCAGCAAAGAATCGGGACAGGCGAACACTGAAGCTTTCTTT. It translates to CASKESGQANTEAFF. The chain is built from TRBV7-9 and TRBJ1-1; TRBD1 matches 8 bases. Trimming removed 7 bases from V and 1 base from J; junction bases left unmatched: 8. This CDR3 has 15 residues. CDR1 is SEHNR, CDR2 FQNEAQ, per germline (reference sequence).

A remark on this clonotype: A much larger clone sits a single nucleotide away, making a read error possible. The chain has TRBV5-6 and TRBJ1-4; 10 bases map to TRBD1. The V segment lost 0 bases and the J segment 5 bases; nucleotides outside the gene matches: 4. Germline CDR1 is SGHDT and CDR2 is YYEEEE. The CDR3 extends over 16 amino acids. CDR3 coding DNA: TGTGCCAGCAGCTTGGTCCCGGGACAGGGGAATGAAAAACTGTTTTTT. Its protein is CASSLVPGQGNEKLFF.

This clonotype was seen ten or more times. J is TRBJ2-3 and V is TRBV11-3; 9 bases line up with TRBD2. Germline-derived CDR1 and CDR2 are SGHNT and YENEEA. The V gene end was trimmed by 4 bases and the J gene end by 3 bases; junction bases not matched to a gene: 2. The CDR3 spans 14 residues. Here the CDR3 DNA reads TGTGCCAGCAGCTCCGGACTAGCGACAGATACGCAGTATTTT. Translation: CASSSGLATDTQYF. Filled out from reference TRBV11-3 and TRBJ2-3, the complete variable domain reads EAGVVQSPRYKIIEKKQPVAFWCNPISGHNTLYWYLQNLGQGPELLIRYENEEAVDDSQLPKDRFSAERLKGVDSTLKIQPAELGDSAVYLCASSSGLATDTQYFGPGTRLTVL.

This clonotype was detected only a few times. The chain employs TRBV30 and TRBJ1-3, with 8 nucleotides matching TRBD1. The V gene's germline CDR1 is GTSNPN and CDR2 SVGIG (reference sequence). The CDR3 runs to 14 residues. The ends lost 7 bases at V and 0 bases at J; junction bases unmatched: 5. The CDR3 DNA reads TGTGCCTCCCCCGGGACAGGCTCTGGAAACACCATATATTTT. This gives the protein CASPGTGSGNTIYF.

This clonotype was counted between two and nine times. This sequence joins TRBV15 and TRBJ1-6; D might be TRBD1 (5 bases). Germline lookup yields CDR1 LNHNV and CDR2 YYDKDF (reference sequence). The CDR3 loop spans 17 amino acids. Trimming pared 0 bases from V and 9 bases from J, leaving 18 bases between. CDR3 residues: CATSRDYPGPPGSPLHF. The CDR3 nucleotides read TGTGCCACCAGCAGAGATTATCCGGGACCACCGGGTTCACCCCTCCACTTT.

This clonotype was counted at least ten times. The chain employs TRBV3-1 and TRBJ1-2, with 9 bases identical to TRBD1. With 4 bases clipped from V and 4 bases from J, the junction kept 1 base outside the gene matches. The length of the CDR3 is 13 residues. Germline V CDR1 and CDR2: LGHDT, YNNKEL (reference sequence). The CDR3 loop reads CASSPTGGYGYTF. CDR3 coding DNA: TGTGCCAGCAGCCCGACAGGGGGCTATGGCTACACCTTC.

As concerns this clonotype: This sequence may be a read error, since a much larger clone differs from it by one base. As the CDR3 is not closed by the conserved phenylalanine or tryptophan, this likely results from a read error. The CDR3 nucleotides read TGTGCCAGCAGTTACTCGTCTAGCGGGGTAGATGAGCAGTTCTCC. Protein sequence: CASSYSSSGVDEQFS. The chain employs TRBV6-5 and TRBJ2-1, with 9 positions matching TRBD2. This CDR3 has 15 residues. J was trimmed by 8 bases and V by 0 bases; bases with no gene match: 5. The germline V gene encodes CDR1 MNHEY and CDR2 SVGAGI.

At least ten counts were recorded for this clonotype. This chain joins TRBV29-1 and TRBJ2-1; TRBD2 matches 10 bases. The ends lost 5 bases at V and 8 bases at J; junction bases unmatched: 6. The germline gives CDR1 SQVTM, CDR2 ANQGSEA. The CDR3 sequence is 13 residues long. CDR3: CSVKRGGLDEQFF. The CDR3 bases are TGCAGCGTTAAGCGGGGGGGCCTCGATGAGCAGTTCTTC.

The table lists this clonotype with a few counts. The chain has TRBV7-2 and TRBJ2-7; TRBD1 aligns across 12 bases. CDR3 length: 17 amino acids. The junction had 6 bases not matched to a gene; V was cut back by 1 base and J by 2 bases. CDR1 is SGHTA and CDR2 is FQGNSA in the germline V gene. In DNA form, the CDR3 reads TGTGCCAGCAGCTTAGTGGGGACAGGGGGCGCTCCCTACGAGCAGTACTTC. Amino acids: CASSLVGTGGAPYEQYF.

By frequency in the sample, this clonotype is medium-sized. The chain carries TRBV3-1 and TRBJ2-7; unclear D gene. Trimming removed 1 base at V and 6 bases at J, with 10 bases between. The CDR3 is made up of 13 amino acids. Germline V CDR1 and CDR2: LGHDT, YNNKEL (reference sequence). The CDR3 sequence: CASSQGGGGEQYF. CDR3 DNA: TGTGCCAGCAGCCAAGGCGGCGGCGGCGAGCAGTACTTC.

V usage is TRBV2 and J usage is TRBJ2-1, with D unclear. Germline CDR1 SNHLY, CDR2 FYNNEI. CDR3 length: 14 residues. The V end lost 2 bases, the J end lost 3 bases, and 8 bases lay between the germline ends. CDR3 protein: CASSEPASYNEQFF. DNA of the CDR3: TGTGCCAGCAGTGAACCCGCCAGCTACAATGAGCAGTTCTTC.

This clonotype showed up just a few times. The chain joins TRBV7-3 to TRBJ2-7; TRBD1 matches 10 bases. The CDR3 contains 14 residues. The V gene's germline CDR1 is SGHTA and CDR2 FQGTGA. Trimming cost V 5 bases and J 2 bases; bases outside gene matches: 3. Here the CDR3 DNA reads TGTGCCAGCAGCCCCGACAGGGGGCCCTACGAGCAGTACTTC. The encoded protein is CASSPDRGPYEQYF.

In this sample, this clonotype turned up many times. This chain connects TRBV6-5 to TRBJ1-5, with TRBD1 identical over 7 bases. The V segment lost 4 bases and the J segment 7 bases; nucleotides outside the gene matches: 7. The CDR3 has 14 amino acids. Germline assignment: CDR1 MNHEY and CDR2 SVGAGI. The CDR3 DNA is TGTGCCAGCAGTTGGGACAGCACCACCCAGCCCCAGCATTTT. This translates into CASSWDSTTQPQHF.

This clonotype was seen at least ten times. CDR3 region: CASSADFHEQYF. CDR3 in DNA: TGTGCCAGCAGCGCCGACTTCCACGAGCAGTACTTC. V gene TRBV3-1 combines with J gene TRBJ2-7; D gene unclear. Trimming stripped 5 bases from V and 5 bases from J, with 10 bases between. Germline V gene lookup returns CDR1 LGHDT and CDR2 YNNKEL (reference sequence). The CDR3 spans 12 residues.

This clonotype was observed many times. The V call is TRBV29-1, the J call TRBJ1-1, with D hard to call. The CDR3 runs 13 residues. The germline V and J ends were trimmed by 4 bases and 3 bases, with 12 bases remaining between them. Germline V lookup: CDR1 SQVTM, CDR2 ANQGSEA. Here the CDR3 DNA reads TGCAGCGTTGGGTCCGGCCCGGACACTGAAGCTTTCTTT. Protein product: CSVGSGPDTEAFF.

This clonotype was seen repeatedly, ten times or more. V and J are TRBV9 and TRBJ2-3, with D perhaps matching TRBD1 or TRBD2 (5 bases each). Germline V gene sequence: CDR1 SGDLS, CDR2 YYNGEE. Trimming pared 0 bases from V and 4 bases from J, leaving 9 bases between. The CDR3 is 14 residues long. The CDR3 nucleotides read TGTGCCAGCAGCGTAGCTCAGGGAGCAGATACGCAGTATTTT. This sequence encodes CASSVAQGADTQYF.

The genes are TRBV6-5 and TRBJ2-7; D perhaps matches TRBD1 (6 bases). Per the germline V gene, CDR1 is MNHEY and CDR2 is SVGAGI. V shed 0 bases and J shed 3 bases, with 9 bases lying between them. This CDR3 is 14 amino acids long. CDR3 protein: CASSYSRQDYEQYF. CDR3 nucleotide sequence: TGTGCCAGCAGTTACTCGAGACAGGACTACGAGCAGTACTTC.